The rows below give T cell receptor beta chains drawn from one sample of a study of shared clonotypes between healthy human individuals. Produced via immunoSEQ multiplex PCR; TCRdb's table is partial and in-frame only. The table lists around 700,000 clones, approximately 75% of them singletons. The sample taken for sequencing was memory CD4+ T cells sorted from blood. Every receptor here comes from a woman younger than 45 in good health. Each CDR3 is given with its conserved first and last residue. Fields, in order: J gene, D gene, clone size, V gene, CDR3 DNA, CDR3 protein. D genes are given only for firm matches. Part of the rows lack a size; the others show once, few, many or a class for expanded clones.

TRBJ2-3	-	-	TRBV5-4	TGTGCCAGCAGCCCGCGGGGGCGGGAGCGGGTAGATACGCAGTATTTT	CASSPRGRERVDTQYF
TRBJ2-5	-	once	TRBV27	TGTGCCAGCCGGGGTCGGGCCTCAGAGACCCAGTACTTC	CASRGRASETQYF
TRBJ2-7	TRBD1	-	TRBV27	TGTGCCAGCATGCCTAGGGACAGCTCCTACGAGCAGTACTTC	CASMPRDSSYEQYF
TRBJ2-3	-	-	TRBV28	TGTGCCAGCAGTTTATTCCCTGGCATTGTGAAAGATACGCAGTATTTT	CASSLFPGIVKDTQYF
TRBJ2-7	TRBD2	-	TRBV10-3	TGTGCCATCAGTGACGCGACTAGCGGGGCCTACGAGCAGTACTTC	CAISDATSGAYEQYF
TRBJ2-1	TRBD2	few	TRBV28	TGTGCCAGCAGTTTATCCGGGAGGGTCGGCGATGAGCAGTTCTTC	CASSLSGRVGDEQFF
TRBJ1-1	-	once	TRBV6-5	TGTGCCAGCATCAACAGCTTGAACACTGAAGCTTTCTTT	CASINSLNTEAFF
TRBJ1-5	-	-	TRBV7-9	TGTGCCAGCAGCGCGAACAATCAGCCCCAGCATTTT	CASSANNQPQHF
TRBJ1-1	TRBD1	-	TRBV28	TGTGCCAGCAGCCCCGGGGACAGGGAGAACACTGAAGCTTTCTTT	CASSPGDRENTEAFF
TRBJ2-1	-	-	TRBV18	TGTGCCAGCTCACCAGGGAACAATGAGCAGTTCTTC	CASSPGNNEQFF
TRBJ1-4	TRBD1	-	TRBV5-1	TGCGCCAGCAGCCCAAGACAGGGTGCTAATGAAAAACTGTTTTTT	CASSPRQGANEKLFF
TRBJ2-3	TRBD2	-	TRBV4-1	TGCGCCAGCAGCCTTCAAGCGGGATTAAACACAGATACGCAGTATTTT	CASSLQAGLNTDTQYF
TRBJ1-2	-	-	TRBV5-6	TGTGCCAGCAGCTTGGCCCCGGGACGGTTTTCTAACTATGGCTACACCTTC	CASSLAPGRFSNYGYTF
TRBJ2-3	-	-	TRBV10-1	TGCGCCAGCAGTGAGGGCGGGCGGAGGCTCACAGATACGCAGTATTTT	CASSEGGRRLTDTQYF
TRBJ2-4	-	-	TRBV5-1	TGCGCCAGCAGCACCGGTAAGGGGGATGACATTCAGTACTTC	CASSTGKGDDIQYF
TRBJ2-5	-	-	TRBV28	TGTGCCAGCAGTTTAGCGCAGGAGACCCAGTACTTC	CASSLAQETQYF
TRBJ1-5	-	few	TRBV19	TGTGCCAGTAGTATGAGTGTCGCGAATCAGCCCCAGCATTTT	CASSMSVANQPQHF
TRBJ2-2	TRBD2	few	TRBV7-9	TGTGCCAGCAGCGACGGGACTACCACCGGGGAGCTGTTTTTT	CASSDGTTTGELFF
TRBJ2-7	-	-	TRBV5-5	TGTGCCAGCAGCGGGGGGAACTACGAGCAGTACTTC	CASSGGNYEQYF
TRBJ1-1	-	-	TRBV19	TGTGCCACCCGGGACTTGAGGGGCACTGAAGCTTTCTTT	CATRDLRGTEAFF
TRBJ2-7	TRBD1	-	TRBV11-1	TGTGCCAGCAGCTCACAGGGGGCGGGTGAGCAGTACTTC	CASSSQGAGEQYF
TRBJ2-7	-	-	TRBV27	TGTGCCAGCGGTTCTAGCTATACCTACGAGCAGTACTTC	CASGSSYTYEQYF
TRBJ2-7	TRBD1	-	TRBV14	TGTGCCAGCAGCAGAGGACAGGGGGACGAGCAGTACTTC	CASSRGQGDEQYF